This record covers a single T cell receptor beta chain. Antigen: not known. This entry is derived from a study of radiotherapy plus CTLA-4 blockade in lung cancer. Across the study: In 18% of patients, objective responses were seen; approximately 30% had disease control.

Broader study findings: There was expansion of tumor-derived TCR clones in blood after radiotherapy plus ipilimumab. Interferon-beta and early blood T cell clone dynamics reportedly predicted response best.

Libraries were prepared by immunoSEQ multiplex PCR; TCRdb keeps only in-frame clonotypes and omits some of them. The profile shows about 73,000 clones, over 75% of them singletons. Those with chemo-refractory metastatic non-small-cell lung cancer were treated with focal radiation combined with CTLA-4 blockade using ipilimumab. V lost 7 bases to trimming and J lost 1 base; unmatched junction nucleotides: 4. The V gene's germline CDR1 is LNHDA and CDR2 SQIVND (reference sequence). This CDR3 is built from 14 residues. This clonotype was sampled from a human donor with non-small cell lung cancer that progressed on radiotherapy plus ipilimumab. Specimen: peripheral blood, collected from a patient treated with radiotherapy plus ipilimumab. The V gene is TRBV19, the J gene TRBJ1-2, with 9 nucleotides matching TRBD1. The DNA for the CDR3 is TGTGCCAGTATCGACAGGGGGTTTAACTATGGCTACACCTTC. Its protein product is CASIDRGFNYGYTF. Using reference TRBV19 and TRBJ1-2 for the parts outside the CDR3, the full variable domain is DGGITQSPKYLFRKEGQNVTLSCEQNLNHDAMYWYRQDPGQGLRLIYYSQIVNDFQKGDIAEGYSVSREKKESFPLTVTSAQKNPTAFYLCASIDRGFNYGYTFGSGTRLTVV.